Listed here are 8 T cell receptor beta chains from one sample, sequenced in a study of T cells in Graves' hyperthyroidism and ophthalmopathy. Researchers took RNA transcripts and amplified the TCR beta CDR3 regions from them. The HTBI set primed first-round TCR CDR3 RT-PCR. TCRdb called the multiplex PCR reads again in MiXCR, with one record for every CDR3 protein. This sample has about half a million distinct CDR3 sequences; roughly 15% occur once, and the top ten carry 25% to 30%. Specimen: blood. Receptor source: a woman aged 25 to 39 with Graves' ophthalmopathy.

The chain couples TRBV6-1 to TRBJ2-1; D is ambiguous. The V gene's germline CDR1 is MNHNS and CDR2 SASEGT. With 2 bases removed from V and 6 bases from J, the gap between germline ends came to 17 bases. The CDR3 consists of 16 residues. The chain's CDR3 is CASSEFPDQIPNEQFF. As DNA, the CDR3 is TGTGCCAGCAGTGAATTCCCGGATCAGATACCCAATGAGCAGTTCTTC.

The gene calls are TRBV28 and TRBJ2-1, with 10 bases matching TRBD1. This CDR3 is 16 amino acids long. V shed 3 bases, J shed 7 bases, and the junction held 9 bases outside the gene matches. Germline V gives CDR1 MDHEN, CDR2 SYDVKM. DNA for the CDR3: TGTGCCAGCAGTTTTACCTCTGGGACAGGGGTGAATGAGCAGTTCTTC. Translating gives CASSFTSGTGVNEQFF.

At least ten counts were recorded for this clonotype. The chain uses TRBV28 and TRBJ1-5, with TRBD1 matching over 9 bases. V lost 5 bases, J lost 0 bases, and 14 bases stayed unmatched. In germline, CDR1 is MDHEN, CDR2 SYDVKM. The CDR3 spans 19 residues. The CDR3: CASSLIQGQGHTSNQPQHF. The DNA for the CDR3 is TGTGCCAGCAGTCTTATACAGGGACAGGGCCACACTAGCAATCAGCCCCAGCATTTT.

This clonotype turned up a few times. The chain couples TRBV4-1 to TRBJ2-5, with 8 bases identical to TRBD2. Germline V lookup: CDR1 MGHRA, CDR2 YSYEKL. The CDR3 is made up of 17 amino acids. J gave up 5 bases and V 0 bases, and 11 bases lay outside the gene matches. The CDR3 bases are TGCGCCAGCAGCCAAGATCGAGCGGGAGAGAGGCGGGAGACCCAGTACTTC. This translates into CASSQDRAGERRETQYF.

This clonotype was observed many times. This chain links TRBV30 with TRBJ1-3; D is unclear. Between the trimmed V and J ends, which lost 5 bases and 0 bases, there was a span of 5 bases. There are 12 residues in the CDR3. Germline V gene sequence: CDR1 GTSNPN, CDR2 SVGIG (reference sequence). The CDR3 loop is CAWGHSGNTIYF. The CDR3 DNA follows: TGTGCCTGGGGTCACTCTGGAAACACCATATATTTT.

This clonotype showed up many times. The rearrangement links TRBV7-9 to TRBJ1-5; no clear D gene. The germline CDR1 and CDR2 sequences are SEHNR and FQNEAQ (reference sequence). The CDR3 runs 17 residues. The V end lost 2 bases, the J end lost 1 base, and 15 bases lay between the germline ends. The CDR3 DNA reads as TGTGCCAGCAGCTTAACTCGGTGGGGTTTGAGCAATCAGCCCCAGCATTTT. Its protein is CASSLTRWGLSNQPQHF.

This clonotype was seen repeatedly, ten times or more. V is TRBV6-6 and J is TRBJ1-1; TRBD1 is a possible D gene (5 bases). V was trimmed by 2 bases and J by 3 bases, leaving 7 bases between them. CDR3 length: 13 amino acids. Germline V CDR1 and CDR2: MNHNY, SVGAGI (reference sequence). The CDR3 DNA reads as TGTGCCAGCAGTTACAGGGGATACACTGAAGCTTTCTTT. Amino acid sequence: CASSYRGYTEAFF.

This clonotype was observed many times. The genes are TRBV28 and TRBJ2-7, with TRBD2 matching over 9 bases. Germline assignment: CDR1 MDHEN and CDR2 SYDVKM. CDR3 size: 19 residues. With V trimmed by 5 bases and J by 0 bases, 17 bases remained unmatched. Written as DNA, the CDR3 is TGTGCCAGCAGTGAGTTAGGGGGGGCTAGCGGGATGCGCTCCTACGAGCAGTACTTC. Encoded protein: CASSELGGASGMRSYEQYF.